Each of the 14 T cell receptor beta chains below was sequenced from the same sample in a study of cytomegalovirus exposure and HLA in healthy donors. Amplification used 60 Vbeta primers and 13 Jbeta primers. The protocol was immunoSEQ multiplex PCR, while the TCRdb copy is restricted to in-frame clones and leaves out a portion. The sample includes under 85,000 clones, about 70% of them seen just once. The sequencing sample was made of PBMCs. Every receptor here comes from a woman in her twenties or thirties in good health and CMV-seronegative.

This clone has a handful of counts. The chain uses TRBV10-3 and TRBJ2-3; no clear D. Germline V CDR1 and CDR2: ENHRY, SYGVKD. There are 15 residues in the CDR3. V was trimmed by 0 bases and J by 6 bases, leaving 13 bases between them. Here the CDR3 reads CAISESALLGDTQYF. The CDR3 DNA sequence: TGTGCCATCAGTGAGTCAGCCCTGCTCGGGGATACGCAGTATTTT.

This chain links TRBV7-8 with TRBJ1-6; TRBD1 is a possible D gene (5 bases). CDR1 is SGHVS and CDR2 is FQNEAQ in the germline V gene. The CDR3 consists of 15 residues. Between the trimmed V and J ends, which lost 0 bases and 10 bases, there was a span of 13 bases. The DNA for the CDR3 is TGTGCCAGCAGCTTAGCGCAGCAGGGAGGATCACCCCTCCACTTT. It encodes CASSLAQQGGSPLHF.

The CDR3 loop reads CASSRASPGYTEAFF. CDR3 sequence (DNA): TGCGCCAGCAGCCGCGCCTCGCCAGGGTACACTGAAGCTTTCTTT. The rearrangement links TRBV4-1 to TRBJ1-1; D possibly corresponds to TRBD1 (5 bases). Trimming stripped 4 bases from V and 3 bases from J, with 15 bases between. The V gene's germline CDR1 is MGHRA and CDR2 YSYEKL. The length of the CDR3 is 15 residues.

V usage is TRBV4-3 and J usage is TRBJ2-3; D possibly corresponds to TRBD2 (7 bases). Germline V CDR1 and CDR2: LGHNA, YSLEER. The CDR3 has 14 residues. The ends were cut back, 0 bases at V and 6 bases at J, with 10 bases in the middle. The CDR3 sequence is CASSQEGGPDTQYF. CDR3 nucleotide sequence: TGCGCCAGCAGCCAAGAGGGGGGGCCCGATACGCAGTATTTT.

V gene TRBV4-1 combines with J gene TRBJ2-5; 7 bases align to TRBD1. The V and J ends lost 1 base and 5 bases, in that order; junction bases with no gene match: 10. Per the germline V gene, CDR1 is MGHRA and CDR2 is YSYEKL. The CDR3 length is 16 residues. The CDR3 loop reads CASSQVGAGGIETQYF. CDR3 nucleotides: TGCGCCAGCAGCCAAGTTGGGGCAGGGGGTATCGAGACCCAGTACTTC.

This clone came up a few times. The J gene is TRBJ2-2, the V gene TRBV29-1, with TRBD1 matching over 7 bases. With V trimmed by 7 bases and J by 3 bases, 8 bases remained unmatched. CDR3 length equals 14 residues. The germline gives CDR1 SQVTM, CDR2 ANQGSEA. The CDR3 protein is CSALDRVDTGELFF. In nucleotides, the CDR3 is TGCAGCGCCCTCGACAGGGTAGACACCGGGGAGCTGTTTTTT.

The V and J genes are TRBV14 and TRBJ1-4, with D hard to call. The V gene lost 3 bases and the J gene lost 10 bases, with 21 bases spanning the gap. Looked up from germline, CDR1 is SGHDN and CDR2 is FVKESK. CDR3 length equals 16 residues. In DNA, the CDR3 is TGTGCCAGCAGCCACGGGGTCGGGGAGGGTCGTGGAAAACTGTTTTTT. Its protein product is CASSHGVGEGRGKLFF. Drawing the rest from reference TRBV14 and TRBJ1-4, the complete variable domain is EAGVTQFPSHSVIEKGQTVTLRCDPISGHDNLYWYRRVMGKEIKFLLHFVKESKQDESGMPNNRFLAERTGGTYSTLKVQPAELEDSGVYFCASSHGVGEGRGKLFFGSGTQLSVL.

V usage is TRBV6-1 and J usage is TRBJ1-2, with 7 positions matching TRBD1. CDR3 length: 16 residues. CDR1 is MNHNS, CDR2 SASEGT, per germline. The junction had 8 bases not matched to a gene; V was cut back by 3 bases and J by 1 base. The CDR3 loop is CASSEIGGAGNYGYTF. CDR3 DNA: TGTGCCAGCAGTGAGATAGGGGGCGCGGGTAACTATGGCTACACCTTC.

This clone was seen at least ten times. A far larger clone is one nucleotide away, so this likely arose from a read error. The V gene is TRBV30, the J gene TRBJ1-1; possibly TRBD1 for D (6 bases). The V gene lost 5 bases and the J gene lost 6 bases, with 16 bases spanning the gap. CDR1 and CDR2 from the germline V gene are GTSNPN and SVGIG (reference sequence). The CDR3 loop spans 13 amino acids. CDR3 bases: TGTGCCTGGTCCTCAGGGGTTTGGGCTGAAGCTTTCTTT. This gives the protein CAWSSGVWAEAFF.

J is TRBJ2-7 and V is TRBV4-3; D is possibly TRBD1 (5 bases). This CDR3 region has 16 residues. Germline assignment: CDR1 LGHNA and CDR2 YSLEER. The V end lost 0 bases, the J end lost 6 bases, and 18 bases lay between the germline ends. In DNA, the CDR3 is TGCGCCAGCAGCCAAGATCTGGGGCAGGGAAGGCGCGAGCAGTACTTC. Amino acid sequence: CASSQDLGQGRREQYF.

Worth noting for this clone: The junction departs from the called germline gene at one end, perhaps through a read error. The chain recombines TRBV6-1 with TRBJ1-1; TRBD1 aligns across 9 bases. This CDR3 has 16 residues. The germline V gene encodes CDR1 MNHNS and CDR2 SASEGT. CDR3 in DNA: TGTGCCAGCAGTGATGGGACAGGGTCTTTGAAAACTGAAGCTTTCTTT. Protein sequence: CASSDGTGSLKTEAFF.

Here the CDR3 DNA reads TGTGCCAGCAGCTTAGACAGGACCTACAATCAGCCCCAGCATTTT. Translating gives CASSLDRTYNQPQHF. This chain joins TRBV7-8 and TRBJ1-5; D might be TRBD1 (5 bases). V was clipped by 1 base and J by 3 bases, with 10 bases between them. Germline values: CDR1 SGHVS, CDR2 FQNEAQ. This CDR3 has 15 amino acids.

This clone was detected only once. The chain couples TRBV6-4 to TRBJ1-1; TRBD1 agrees at 8 bases. Looked up from germline, CDR1 is MRHNA and CDR2 is SNTAGT. Trimming at V came to 1 base and at J to 4 bases, leaving 8 bases not matched to a gene. The CDR3 loop spans 16 amino acids. Here the CDR3 DNA reads TGTGCCAGCAGTGACTTTTCGACAGGGGAGAGCACTGAAGCTTTCTTT. Protein sequence: CASSDFSTGESTEAFF.

The chain combines TRBV4-3 with TRBJ2-7, with D possibly matching TRBD2 (6 bases). The germline V gene has CDR1 LGHNA and CDR2 YSLEER. The CDR3 sequence is 16 residues long. V lost 0 bases and J 0 bases, leaving 12 bases between the germline ends. CDR3: CASSQDGAGNSYEQYF. CDR3 bases: TGCGCCAGCAGCCAAGATGGGGCGGGAAACTCCTACGAGCAGTACTTC.